These T cell receptor beta chains were read from a single sample in a study of cytomegalovirus exposure and HLA in healthy donors. Some clones are missing from TCRdb's copy, which holds only in-frame ones; the method was immunoSEQ multiplex PCR. The data hold roughly 150,000 clones, with around 70% observed a single time. Sequenced input: PBMCs. These receptors were obtained from a woman aged 25-40 years in good health and CMV-seronegative. Both conserved end residues are part of each CDR3. The order of the fields is clone size, J gene, D gene, CDR3 length, V gene, CDR3 protein, CDR3 DNA. The D gene is left open where the match is weak. A row's size may be missing; if present it is once, few, many or a size class.

clone size: -
J gene: TRBJ1-2
D gene: -
CDR3 length: 14
V gene: TRBV6-6
CDR3 protein: CASSPTTENYGYTF
CDR3 DNA: TGTGCCAGCAGCCCCACGACAGAGAACTATGGCTACACCTTC

clone size: -
J gene: TRBJ2-5
D gene: -
CDR3 length: 15
V gene: TRBV5-1
CDR3 protein: CASSLSRDIQETQYF
CDR3 DNA: TGCGCCAGCAGCTTGTCTCGGGACATCCAAGAGACCCAGTACTTC

clone size: few
J gene: TRBJ2-3
D gene: TRBD2
CDR3 length: 14
V gene: TRBV11-3
CDR3 protein: CASSGTSGRDTQYF
CDR3 DNA: TGTGCCAGCAGTGGGACTAGCGGGAGAGATACGCAGTATTTT

clone size: -
J gene: TRBJ2-5
D gene: TRBD2
CDR3 length: 11
V gene: TRBV28
CDR3 protein: CASHSSGTWYF
CDR3 DNA: TGTGCCAGCCACTCTAGCGGGACATGGTACTTC

clone size: -
J gene: TRBJ2-3
D gene: -
CDR3 length: 16
V gene: TRBV10-3
CDR3 protein: CAISESSIGDFDTQYF
CDR3 DNA: TGTGCCATCAGTGAGTCATCGATAGGGGATTTTGATACGCAGTATTTT

clone size: -
J gene: TRBJ1-2
D gene: -
CDR3 length: 14
V gene: TRBV18
CDR3 protein: CASSPGYSFYGYTF
CDR3 DNA: TGTGCCAGCTCACCTGGGTACAGCTTCTATGGCTACACCTTC

clone size: -
J gene: TRBJ1-5
D gene: TRBD1
CDR3 length: 16
V gene: TRBV5-8
CDR3 protein: CASSLVPSEGAQPQHF
CDR3 DNA: TGTGCCAGCAGCTTGGTCCCTTCGGAGGGGGCCCAGCCCCAGCATTTT

clone size: -
J gene: TRBJ1-2
D gene: -
CDR3 length: 10
V gene: TRBV29-1
CDR3 protein: CSVEHYGYTF
CDR3 DNA: TGCAGCGTCGAGCACTATGGCTACACCTTC

clone size: -
J gene: TRBJ2-7
D gene: TRBD1
CDR3 length: 14
V gene: TRBV6-5
CDR3 protein: CASSLGTAFYEQYF
CDR3 DNA: TGTGCCAGCAGTCTCGGGACAGCCTTCTACGAGCAGTACTTC

clone size: -
J gene: TRBJ2-3
D gene: TRBD1
CDR3 length: 16
V gene: TRBV6-5
CDR3 protein: CASSSGQGTSTDTQYF
CDR3 DNA: TGTGCCAGCAGTTCCGGACAGGGAACTAGCACAGATACGCAGTATTTT

clone size: few
J gene: TRBJ1-2
D gene: TRBD1
CDR3 length: 13
V gene: TRBV5-4
CDR3 protein: CASSEGQGTSYTF
CDR3 DNA: TGTGCCAGCAGCGAGGGACAGGGAACGAGCTACACCTTC